A single sample is the source of the 20 T cell receptor beta chains below, sequenced in a study of regulatory T cells in long-lasting Graves disease. Time point specified: persistent/refractory GD, antithyroid drugs over 5 years with positive TRAb. From RNA extracted from PBMCs, the TCR library was made. Relying on iRepertoire HTBI primers and Arm-PCR of CDR3 regions, the team built TCR beta libraries. TCRdb analysed the multiplex PCR reads with MiXCR anew, one entry per CDR3 protein. The sample includes 350,000 to 450,000 distinct CDR3 sequences, more than 20% seen only once; the top ten take about 20%. Here the sequenced sample was peripheral blood mononuclear cells (PBMCs), taken when the disease was refractory, from a patient treated with antithyroid drugs. All receptors derive from a female donor with Graves disease.

In its sample, this clonotype was seen once. A much larger clone lies one base from this, so it may be a read error. This likely comes from a read error, as the CDR3 has no conserved phenylalanine or tryptophan at its end. The chain joins TRBV20-1 to TRBJ2-4; D is uncertain. TRBJ2-5 explains the end of the DNA better; the J call may be wrong. CDR3 length equals 13 residues. The V gene's germline CDR1 is DFQATT and CDR2 SNEGSKA (reference sequence). The CDR3 region has the DNA TGCAGTGCTAGAGCACTTGTAATAGAGACCCAGTACTAC. Protein sequence: CSARALVIETQYY.

This clonotype was detected many times. The chain uses TRBV6-1 and TRBJ1-2; TRBD1 agrees at 7 bases. Trimming cost V 6 bases and J 8 bases; bases outside gene matches: 12. CDR1 MNHNS and CDR2 SASEGT come from the germline V gene. This CDR3 comprises 14 residues. As DNA, the CDR3 is TGTGCCAGCAGCGAGACAGGGATTCTATCCGGCTACACCTTC. It is translated as CASSETGILSGYTF.

This clonotype has a count of ten or more. The CDR3 loop reads CASSELDNYGYTF. CDR3 DNA: TGTGCCAGCAGTGAACTGGACAACTATGGCTACACCTTC. This sequence joins TRBV6-1 and TRBJ1-2; no firm D call. Trimming shortened V by 2 bases and J by 2 bases, and 6 bases separated the two germline ends. The CDR3 has 13 residues. Germline lookup yields CDR1 MNHNS and CDR2 SASEGT.

A few counts support this clonotype. The chain joins TRBV5-1 to TRBJ2-7; 10 positions agree with TRBD1. From germline, CDR1 is SGHRS and CDR2 YFSETQ. With V trimmed by 4 bases and J by 4 bases, 5 bases remained unmatched. The CDR3 has 14 residues. The CDR3 DNA sequence: TGCGCCAGCAGCGAGGGGGGACAGGGGTACGAGCAGTACTTC. Its translation: CASSEGGQGYEQYF. Together with reference TRBV5-1 and TRBJ2-7, the CDR3 gives the full variable domain: KAGVTQTPRYLIKTRGQQVTLSCSPISGHRSVSWYQQTPGQGLQFLFEYFSETQRNKGNFPGRFSGRQFSNSRSEMNVSTLELGDSALYLCASSEGGQGYEQYFGPGTRLTVT.

V is TRBV7-9 and J is TRBJ1-2, with D unresolved. Per germline, CDR1 SEHNR and CDR2 FQNEAQ (reference sequence). The V end lost 1 base, the J end lost 6 bases, and 9 bases lay between the germline ends. The CDR3 consists of 13 residues. As DNA, the CDR3 is TGTGCCAGCAGCTTAGGCACAGTCCATGGCTACACCTTC. As protein: CASSLGTVHGYTF.

This clonotype showed up just a few times. The chain recombines TRBV19 with TRBJ1-1, with D perhaps matching TRBD1 (6 bases). The CDR3 runs to 14 residues. Germline V CDR1 and CDR2: LNHDA, SQIVND (reference sequence). The V gene lost 6 bases and the J gene lost 11 bases, with 22 bases spanning the gap. In nucleotides, the CDR3 is TGTGCCAGTAGCCCCGGGGGGGCTACTGAAGCGGCTTTCTTT. Translation gives CASSPGGATEAAFF. Using reference TRBV19 and TRBJ1-1 for the parts outside the CDR3, the full variable domain is DGGITQSPKYLFRKEGQNVTLSCEQNLNHDAMYWYRQDPGQGLRLIYYSQIVNDFQKGDIAEGYSVSREKKESFPLTVTSAQKNPTAFYLCASSPGGATEAAFFGQGTRLTVV.

On this clonotype itself: A much larger clone differs by one base, so this may be a read error. This rearrangement joins TRBV12-5 to TRBJ2-7; D gene ambiguous. Germline V lookup: CDR1 LGHNT, CDR2 FRNRAP. Deletions cut 0 bases from V and 6 bases from J, with 9 bases between. The CDR3 is made up of 13 amino acids. The CDR3, as DNA: TGTGCTAGTGGTTTGGTACCCTACCGCGAGCAGTACTTC. Translated, it gives CASGLVPYREQYF. Filled out from reference TRBV12-5 and TRBJ2-7, the complete variable domain reads DARVTQTPRHKVTEMGQEVTMRCQPILGHNTVFWYRQTMMQGLELLAYFRNRAPLDDSGMPKDRFSAEMPDATLATLKIQPSEPRDSAVYFCASGLVPYREQYFGPGTRLTVT.

The V and J genes are TRBV20-1 and TRBJ1-5, with D perhaps matching TRBD1 (5 bases). Germline V lookup: CDR1 DFQATT, CDR2 SNEGSKA (reference sequence). Trimming stripped 5 bases from V and 6 bases from J, with 20 bases between. This CDR3 is 15 amino acids long. The CDR3 loop reads CSAPLPEGQAQPQHF. CDR3 in DNA: TGCAGTGCTCCCCTCCCGGAGGGGCAGGCTCAGCCCCAGCATTTT.

The sample holds many counts of this clonotype. The genes are TRBV2 and TRBJ1-6, with 8 bases lining up with TRBD1. J lost 3 bases, V lost 6 bases, and 4 bases had no gene match. Looked up from germline, CDR1 is SNHLY and CDR2 is FYNNEI. The CDR3 runs to 15 residues. CDR3 sequence reads: CASSGTGNYNSPLHF. CDR3 bases: TGTGCCAGCAGCGGGACAGGAAACTATAATTCACCCCTCCACTTT.

This clonotype was picked up a small number of times. The rearrangement uses TRBV20-1 and TRBJ1-6, with D possibly matching TRBD1 (6 bases). CDR3 length: 14 residues. CDR1 and CDR2 (germline): DFQATT, SNEGSKA (reference sequence). Trimming took 0 bases from V and 7 from J, leaving 10 bases between them. The CDR3 is CSAREGQRNSPLHF. Here the CDR3 DNA reads TGCAGTGCTAGAGAAGGACAGAGGAATTCACCCCTCCACTTT.

The chain couples TRBV29-1 to TRBJ1-1; D might be TRBD1 (5 bases). The V gene lost 7 bases and the J gene lost 1 base, with 7 bases spanning the gap. The germline CDR1 and CDR2 sequences are SQVTM and ANQGSEA. CDR3 length: 11 amino acids. CDR3 sequence: CSGRANTEAFF. The DNA for the CDR3 is TGCAGCGGCAGGGCGAACACTGAAGCTTTCTTT.

The rearrangement joins TRBV7-2 to TRBJ1-1, with D possibly matching TRBD1 (6 bases). The CDR3 covers 14 residues. V lost 4 bases and J 8 bases, leaving 17 bases between the germline ends. CDR1 is SGHTA, CDR2 FQGNSA, per germline. The DNA of the CDR3 is TGTGCCAGCAGCTCAGTGGGGGTTCAGGGGGAAGCTTTCTTT. It codes for CASSSVGVQGEAFF.

A remark on this clonotype: This may arise from a read error, as a much more abundant clone is one base away. V is TRBV7-8 and J is TRBJ1-1; TRBD1 aligns across 7 bases. The CDR3 has 11 amino acids. Germline CDR1 SGHVS, CDR2 FQNEAQ. The CDR3 coding sequence is TGTGCCAGCAGCGACAGGGCTGAAGCTCTCTTT. Translated, it gives CASSDRAEALF.

The gene calls are TRBV28 and TRBJ2-1; TRBD2 agrees at 10 bases. With 6 bases clipped from V and 2 bases from J, the junction kept 10 bases outside the gene matches. Germline V gene lookup returns CDR1 MDHEN and CDR2 SYDVKM. This CDR3 comprises 17 residues. The DNA for the CDR3 is TGTGCCAGCAGCCCTAATCCGGGACTAGCGACCTACAATGAGCAGTTCTTC. It is translated as CASSPNPGLATYNEQFF.

The chain joins TRBV7-9 to TRBJ2-7; 8 nucleotides match TRBD1. The CDR3 runs to 12 residues. The germline V gene has CDR1 SEHNR and CDR2 FQNEAQ (reference sequence). Trimming cost V 5 bases and J 5 bases; bases outside gene matches: 2. The CDR3 region has the DNA TGTGCCAGCAGCCGACAGGGGAACGAGCAGTACTTC. Protein product: CASSRQGNEQYF.

This clonotype was seen a handful of times. This chain links TRBV19 with TRBJ2-7, with 13 bases aligning to TRBD2. The CDR3 has 14 residues. Germline V CDR1 and CDR2: LNHDA, SQIVND (reference sequence). After removal of 10 bases from V and 0 bases from J, the junction contained 3 bases not matched to a gene. CDR3 in amino acids: CATRTSGSSYEQYF. DNA for the CDR3: TGTGCCACCCGGACTAGCGGGAGCTCCTACGAGCAGTACTTC.

This clonotype was detected many times. The chain combines TRBV6-9 with TRBJ1-5; D ambiguous. This CDR3 contains 14 residues. Germline CDR1 is MNHGY and CDR2 is SVAAGI. Trimming left V 3 bases short and J 4 bases short, with 10 bases between. The CDR3 coding sequence is TGTGCCAGCAGTTACTGGCAGGCTAATCAGCCCCAGCATTTT. Translated: CASSYWQANQPQHF.

The chain recombines TRBV20-1 with TRBJ2-7, with 8 bases lining up with TRBD2. V dropped 5 bases and J dropped 6; count of bases not matched to a gene: 6. Germline loops: CDR1 DFQATT, CDR2 SNEGSKA (reference sequence). The CDR3 runs 12 residues. The CDR3 region is CSARTSPPEQYF. DNA for the CDR3: TGCAGTGCTCGGACTAGCCCCCCCGAGCAGTACTTC.

A few counts support this clonotype. V gene TRBV19 combines with J gene TRBJ1-2; D gene uncertain. Trimming took 11 bases from V and 1 from J, leaving 14 bases between them. Germline V lookup: CDR1 LNHDA, CDR2 SQIVND (reference sequence). The CDR3 spans 13 residues. The CDR3 here is CASLSVGNYGYTF. The CDR3 coding sequence is TGTGCCTCGCTCTCTGTTGGTAACTATGGCTACACCTTC.

This sequence joins TRBV12-5 and TRBJ2-2; 8 bases line up with TRBD2. The CDR3 sequence is 13 residues long. Germline loops: CDR1 LGHNT, CDR2 FRNRAP. V was clipped by 3 bases and J by 7 bases; unmatched bases: 1. CDR3 DNA sequence: TGTGCTAGTGGTTTAGCGGGAGTCGGGGAGCTGTTTTTT. Its translation: CASGLAGVGELFF.